The 2 T cell receptor beta chains in this list originate from one sample, sequenced in a study of beta chain features in type 1 diabetes. Study-wide results and limits: A moderate, significant TCRB CDR3 shortening appeared in type 1 diabetes across four CD4+ subsets.

No antigen is known for these receptors. Reverse transcription of all isolated RNA meant that expressed TCRB transcripts were sequenced. Sequencing was performed with immunoSEQ multiplex PCR; in TCRdb, only in-frame clones are kept and a portion is missing. The repertoire consists of 40,000 to 60,000 clones, with roughly 63% occurring once and the leading ten covering under 0.35%. Material for sequencing was stem cell memory CD4+ T cells from blood. These receptors were obtained from a woman aged 25-40 years with type 1 diabetes.

In nucleotides, the CDR3 is TGTGCCAGCAGTGGGACAGGGGCCCAGTCCCTCACAGATACGCAGTATTTT. This sequence encodes CASSGTGAQSLTDTQYF. The gene calls are TRBV25-1 and TRBJ2-3, with 9 bases matching TRBD1. CDR1 is MGHDK, CDR2 SYGVNS, per germline. With 4 bases clipped from V and 2 bases from J, the junction kept 10 bases outside the gene matches. CDR3 length equals 17 residues.

This clone was counted between two and nine times. The rearrangement uses TRBV27 and TRBJ2-5, with 8 bases identical to TRBD2. The V gene's germline CDR1 is MNHEY and CDR2 SMNVEV (reference sequence). This CDR3 region has 16 residues. V gave up 3 bases and J gave up 1 base; unmatched junction bases: 7. The CDR3: CASSFYSGKSQETQYF. The CDR3 DNA reads TGTGCCAGCAGTTTCTATAGCGGGAAAAGCCAAGAGACCCAGTACTTC.